Following are 26 T cell receptor beta chains from one sample sequenced in a study of T cells expressing NK-cell markers. TCRdb re-called the 5' RACE reads and catalogs CDR3 proteins one per entry, DNA excluded. The specimen's table records about 150,000 distinct CDR3 sequences. The sequenced sample consisted of blood T cells: a sorted CD56 or NKG2C T cell subset, CD4+ or CD8+ T cells, or bulk PBMC T cells (not recorded which). The source of these receptors is a woman aged 50 to 60 in good health.

The rearrangement joins TRBV20-1 to TRBJ2-7; lacking DNA, the TRBD1 call made by TCRdb goes unchecked. CDR3 length: 12 amino acids. Germline values: CDR1 DFQATT, CDR2 SNEGSKA (reference sequence). CDR3 protein: CSARTGLGEQYF.

This chain connects TRBV25-1 to TRBJ2-2; TCRdb lists TRBD1, though no DNA is available to test this call. Germline CDR1 and CDR2: MGHDK and SYGVNS. The CDR3 spans 15 residues. CDR3: CASRTGVGDTGELFF. The variable domain in full, completed from reference TRBV25-1 and TRBJ2-2, reads EADIYQTPRYLVIGTGKKITLECSQTMGHDKMYWYQQDPGMELHLIHYSYGVNSTEKGDLSSESTVSRIRTEHFPLTLESARPSHTSQYLCASRTGVGDTGELFFGEGSRLTVL.

The chain combines TRBV4-1 with TRBJ2-7; TCRdb's D gene call, TRBD2, goes unchecked for lack of DNA. The CDR3 loop spans 14 amino acids. Germline CDR1 reads MGHRA; CDR2 reads YSYEKL. This CDR3 is CASSQWEAADEQYF.

CDR3 protein: CASTDLDRVDEQFF. The chain employs TRBV21-1 and TRBJ2-1; TCRdb calls TRBD1, which cannot be checked without DNA. TRBV21-1 is an annotated pseudogene. CDR3 length: 14 amino acids.

V usage is TRBV28 and J usage is TRBJ2-5; TCRdb selects TRBD2, and the lack of DNA leaves this call unchecked. The CDR3 has 16 amino acids. CDR1 MDHEN and CDR2 SYDVKM come from the germline V gene. CDR3 region: CASSSRLAGEGETQYF.

CDR3 sequence reads: CASSPPTEVYEQYF. The rearrangement joins TRBV5-6 to TRBJ2-7; TCRdb proposes TRBD1, but this gene call is untestable without DNA. Germline lookup yields CDR1 SGHDT and CDR2 YYEEEE. This CDR3 spans 14 amino acids.

The chain combines TRBV2 with TRBJ2-1; lacking DNA, the TRBD2 call made by TCRdb goes unchecked. CDR3 size: 16 residues. Germline V gene sequence: CDR1 SNHLY, CDR2 FYNNEI. The CDR3 protein is CASSESASGIYNEQFF. Full variable domain (rest looked up from reference TRBV2 and TRBJ2-1): EPEVTQTPSHQVTQMGQEVILRCVPISNHLYFYWYRQILGQKVEFLVSFYNNEISEKSEIFDDQFSVERPDGSNFTLKIRSTKLEDSAMYFCASSESASGIYNEQFFGPGTRLTVL.

This chain links TRBV7-8 with TRBJ2-5; TCRdb picks TRBD1, but there is no DNA to check that call. Germline loops: CDR1 SGHVS, CDR2 FQNEAQ. The CDR3 contains 14 residues. The CDR3 sequence is CASNSQGVQETQYF.

The J gene is TRBJ1-1, the V gene TRBV11-2. The CDR3 has 14 amino acids. The germline gives CDR1 SGHAT, CDR2 FQNNGV. CDR3 loop: CASSLAPDYTEAFF.

This chain links TRBV20-1 with TRBJ2-7; TCRdb's D gene call, TRBD1, goes unchecked for lack of DNA. CDR1 and CDR2 (germline): DFQATT, SNEGSKA (reference sequence). This CDR3 comprises 15 residues. The CDR3 is CSARDLLRDNYEQYF.

The chain uses TRBV12-5 and TRBJ2-1; the D call of TRBD1 rests on TCRdb alone, since no DNA is present to check it. The CDR3 contains 20 residues. Germline CDR1 is LGHNT and CDR2 is FRNRAP. CDR3 region: CASGSGQGILAGGLYNEQFF.

J is TRBJ2-1 and V is TRBV24-1; TCRdb calls TRBD2, which cannot be checked without DNA. Germline CDR1 is KGHDR and CDR2 is SFDVKD. CDR3 length: 19 amino acids. The CDR3 sequence: CATSDPTSGKLETYNEQFF.

V and J are TRBV29-1 and TRBJ2-3; absent DNA, TCRdb's TRBD2 call cannot be checked. Germline loops: CDR1 SQVTM, CDR2 ANQGSEA. This CDR3 is 13 amino acids long. CDR3 sequence: CSHASGRDYTQYF.

The V and J genes are TRBV30 and TRBJ2-1; absent DNA, TCRdb's TRBD2 call cannot be checked. CDR1 is GTSNPN, CDR2 SVGIG, per germline (reference sequence). The CDR3 loop spans 12 amino acids. CDR3 amino acids: CAWGTTLNEQFF.

The chain joins TRBV2 to TRBJ2-1; checking the TCRdb D call of TRBD1 is not possible without DNA. Germline CDR1 and CDR2: SNHLY and FYNNEI. CDR3 length: 12 residues. CDR3 sequence reads: CASSGDGSEQFF.

This chain links TRBV7-8 with TRBJ1-6; no DNA is available, so the TRBD1 call from TCRdb remains unchecked. The CDR3 extends over 16 amino acids. CDR1 SGHVS and CDR2 FQNEAQ come from the germline V gene. The CDR3 protein is CASSLASGQGASPLHF.

The V call is TRBV25-1, the J call TRBJ1-1; the TRBD1 assignment by TCRdb is unverifiable without DNA. The CDR3 sequence is 14 residues long. Germline V lookup: CDR1 MGHDK, CDR2 SYGVNS. This chain's CDR3 is CASSGTGGNTEAFF.

The chain joins TRBV7-8 to TRBJ2-5; TCRdb's D gene call, TRBD1, goes unchecked for lack of DNA. The length of the CDR3 is 13 residues. The germline V gene has CDR1 SGHVS and CDR2 FQNEAQ. This CDR3 reads CASSSQGGETQYF.

V is TRBV12-3 or TRBV12-4 and J is TRBJ2-3; without DNA, the TCRdb call of TRBD1 cannot be checked. The CDR3 has 14 amino acids. The CDR3 sequence is CASSLDSSTDTQYF.

This chain joins TRBV2 and TRBJ1-4; TCRdb outputs TRBD1, but without DNA this stays unchecked. Germline V gene sequence: CDR1 SNHLY, CDR2 FYNNEI. The CDR3 is 15 residues long. The CDR3 loop reads CASSITGGSYEKLFF.

This chain joins TRBV15 and TRBJ2-5; the TRBD1 assignment by TCRdb is unverifiable without DNA. The CDR3 has 16 residues. The germline CDR1 and CDR2 sequences are LNHNV and YYDKDF (reference sequence). The CDR3 protein is CATSNSEPGQVETQYF.

The chain joins TRBV6-5 to TRBJ1-2. From germline, CDR1 is MNHEY and CDR2 SVGAGI. This CDR3 has 15 amino acids. CDR3: CASSYSGQDGYGYTF.

The gene calls are TRBV29-1 and TRBJ2-1; the D gene TCRdb calls, TRBD1, cannot be checked with no DNA. This CDR3 comprises 16 residues. The germline CDR1 and CDR2 sequences are SQVTM and ANQGSEA. CDR3 region: CSVAGGGARTYNEQFF.

This sequence joins TRBV20-1 and TRBJ2-4; the TCRdb call, TRBD2, lacks DNA for checking. Germline V gene data show CDR1 as DFQATT and CDR2 as SNEGSKA (reference sequence). The CDR3 runs 15 residues. CDR3 loop: CSARDLSGTQNIQYF.

The rearrangement joins TRBV11-2 to TRBJ2-7. The CDR3 totals 13 residues. Germline V gives CDR1 SGHAT, CDR2 FQNNGV. The CDR3 sequence is CASILLAGSEQYF.

V gene TRBV5-4 combines with J gene TRBJ2-1. The length of the CDR3 is 12 residues. Germline CDR1 reads SGHNT; CDR2 reads YYREEE (reference sequence). CDR3 protein: CASSSSGFEQFF.